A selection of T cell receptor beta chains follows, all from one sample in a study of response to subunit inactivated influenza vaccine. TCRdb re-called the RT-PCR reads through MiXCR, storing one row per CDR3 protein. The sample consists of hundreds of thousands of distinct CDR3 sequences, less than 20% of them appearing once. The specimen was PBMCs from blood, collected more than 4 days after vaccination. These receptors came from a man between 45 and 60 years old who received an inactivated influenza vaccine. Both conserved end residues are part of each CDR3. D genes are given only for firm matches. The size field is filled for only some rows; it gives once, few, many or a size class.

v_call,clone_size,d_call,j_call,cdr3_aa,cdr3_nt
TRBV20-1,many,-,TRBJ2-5,CSASHGETQYF,TGCAGTGCGAGTCACGGGGAGACCCAGTACTTC
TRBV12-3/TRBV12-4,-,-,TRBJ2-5,CASSPRGTTSQETQYF,TGTGCCAGCAGCCCAAGGGGGACAACTTCTCAAGAGACCCAGTACTTC
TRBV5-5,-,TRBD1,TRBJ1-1,CASSPGPGQGNTEAFF,TGTGCCAGCAGCCCTGGACCGGGACAGGGGAACACTGAAGCTTTCTTT
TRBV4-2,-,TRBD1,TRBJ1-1,CASSQAQGGTEAFF,TGTGCCAGCAGCCAAGCTCAGGGGGGCACTGAAGCTTTCTTT
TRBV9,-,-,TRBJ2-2,CASSPTRTAWVTGELFF,TGTGCCAGCAGCCCTACCCGGACTGCCTGGGTCACCGGGGAGCTGTTTTTT
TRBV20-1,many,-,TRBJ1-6,CSVSREGGYNSPLHF,TGCAGTGTTTCTAGGGAAGGGGGATATAATTCACCCCTCCACTTT
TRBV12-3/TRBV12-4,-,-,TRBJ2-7,CASSSRPTNEQYF,TGTGCCAGCAGTTCTCGGCCAACAAACGAGCAGTACTTC
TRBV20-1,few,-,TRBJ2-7,CSARAPGANYEQYF,TGCAGTGCTAGAGCGCCGGGGGCTAACTACGAGCAGTACTTC
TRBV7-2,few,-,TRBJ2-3,CASSLWGPRDSTDTQYF,TGTGCCAGCAGCTTATGGGGTCCGCGGGACTCCACAGATACGCAGTATTTT
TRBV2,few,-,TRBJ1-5,CASRYGRDQPQHF,TGTGCCAGCAGATACGGAAGGGATCAGCCCCAGCATTTT
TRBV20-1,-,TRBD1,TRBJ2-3,CSATGQGWGTDTQYF,TGCAGTGCCACCGGACAGGGATGGGGCACAGATACGCAGTATTTT
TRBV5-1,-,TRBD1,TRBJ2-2,CASTFEGATGELFF,TGCGCCAGCACCTTTGAGGGGGCCACCGGGGAGCTGTTTTTT
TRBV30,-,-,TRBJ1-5,CAWSVEPWGNQPQHF,TGTGCCTGGAGTGTGGAGCCCTGGGGCAATCAGCCCCAGCATTTT
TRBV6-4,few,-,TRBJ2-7,CASSEAPGGSYEQYF,TGTGCCAGCAGTGAGGCTCCTGGAGGGTCCTACGAGCAGTACTTC
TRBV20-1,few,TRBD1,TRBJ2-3,CSASVGGQGGDTQYF,TGCAGTGCTAGCGTGGGGGGACAGGGGGGAGATACGCAGTATTTT
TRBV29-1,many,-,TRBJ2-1,CSVEIWGQDYNEQFF,TGCAGCGTTGAAATATGGGGGCAAGACTACAATGAGCAGTTCTTC
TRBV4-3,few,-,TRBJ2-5,CASSQGAQTHQETQYF,TGCGCCAGCAGCCAAGGGGCCCAGACGCATCAAGAGACCCAGTACTTC
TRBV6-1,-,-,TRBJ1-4,CASKQGLNEKLFF,TGTGCCAGCAAGCAAGGGTTAAATGAAAAACTGTTTTTT
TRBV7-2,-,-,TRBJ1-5,CASSHSRDGQPQHF,TGTGCCAGCAGCCATTCCAGGGATGGACAGCCCCAGCATTTT
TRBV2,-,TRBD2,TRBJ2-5,CASSGTSGADPSRETQYF,TGTGCCAGCAGTGGAACTAGCGGGGCGGATCCTTCGCGGGAGACCCAGTACTTC
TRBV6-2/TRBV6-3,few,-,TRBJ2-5,CASSYSPIQETQYF,TGTGCCAGCAGTTACTCACCGATACAAGAGACCCAGTACTTC
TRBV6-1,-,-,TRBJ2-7,CASREVEQTYEQYF,TGTGCCAGCAGGGAAGTTGAGCAAACCTACGAGCAGTACTTC
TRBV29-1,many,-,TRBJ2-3,CSVRNPVPDTQYF,TGCAGCGTCCGAAACCCCGTCCCAGATACGCAGTATTTT
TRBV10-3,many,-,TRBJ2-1,CAINAGTLSYNEQFF,TGTGCCATCAATGCCGGGACATTATCCTACAATGAGCAGTTCTTC
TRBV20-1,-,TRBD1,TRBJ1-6,CSARLRWDRFEPLHF,TGCAGTGCTAGGCTCCGGTGGGACAGGTTCGAACCCCTCCACTTT
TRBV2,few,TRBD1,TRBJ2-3,CASSDLWDSGGTQYF,TGTGCCAGCAGTGACCTTTGGGACAGCGGCGGGACGCAGTATTTT
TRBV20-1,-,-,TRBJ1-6,CSASGLNSPLHF,TGCAGTGCGTCAGGGCTTAATTCACCCCTCCACTTT
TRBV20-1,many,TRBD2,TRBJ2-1,CSAGPGLAVKEQFF,TGCAGTGCCGGACCGGGACTAGCGGTAAAGGAGCAGTTCTTC
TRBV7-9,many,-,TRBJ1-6,CASSPLIGAYNSPLHF,TGTGCCAGCAGCCCGCTAATTGGGGCCTATAATTCACCCCTCCACTTT
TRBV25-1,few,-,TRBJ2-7,CASSERFSSSYEQYF,TGTGCCAGCAGTGAAAGATTCAGTAGCTCCTACGAGCAGTACTTC
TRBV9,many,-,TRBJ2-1,CASSVSPEYNEQFF,TGTGCCAGCAGCGTAAGCCCAGAGTACAATGAGCAGTTCTTC
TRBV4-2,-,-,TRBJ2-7,CASSQDTRTYEQYF,TGTGCCAGCAGCCAAGATACGAGGACCTACGAGCAGTACTTC
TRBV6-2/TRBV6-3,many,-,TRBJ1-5,CASRRGQHSNQPQHF,TGTGCCAGCAGAAGAGGGCAACATAGCAATCAGCCCCAGCATTTT
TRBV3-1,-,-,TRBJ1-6,CASKTSSYNSPLHF,TGTGCCAGCAAGACCAGCTCCTATAATTCACCCCTCCACTTT
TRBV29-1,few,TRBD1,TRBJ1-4,CSVHPGQGSGNEKLFF,TGCAGCGTCCACCCGGGACAGGGGTCCGGTAATGAAAAACTGTTTTTT
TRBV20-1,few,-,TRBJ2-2,CSARPIAAGELFF,TGCAGTGCTCGACCTATTGCCGCCGGGGAGCTGTTTTTT
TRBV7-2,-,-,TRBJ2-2,CASSLLGLGGNTGELFF,TGTGCCAGCAGCTTATTGGGTTTAGGAGGGAACACCGGGGAGCTGTTTTTT
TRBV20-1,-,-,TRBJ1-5,CSAQDPNQPQHF,TGCAGTGCCCAGGACCCAAATCAGCCCCAGCATTTT
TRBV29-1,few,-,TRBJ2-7,CSVRGWTYEQYF,TGCAGCGTTAGGGGCTGGACCTACGAGCAGTACTTC
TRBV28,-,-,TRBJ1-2,CASRPGPLNYGYTF,TGTGCCAGCAGACCGGGACCACTCAACTATGGCTACACCTTC
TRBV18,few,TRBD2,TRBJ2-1,CASSPPRLAGGRNEQFF,TGTGCCAGCTCACCCCCAAGACTAGCGGGAGGTCGGAATGAGCAGTTCTTC
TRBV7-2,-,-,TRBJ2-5,CASSLAGSHETQYF,TGTGCCAGCAGCTTGGCGGGGTCCCATGAGACCCAGTACTTC
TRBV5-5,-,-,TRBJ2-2,CASSPGWVRTGELFF,TGTGCCAGCAGCCCGGGTTGGGTCCGGACCGGGGAGCTGTTTTTT
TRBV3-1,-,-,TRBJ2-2,CASSHRGASNTGELFF,TGTGCCAGCAGCCACAGGGGGGCTTCGAACACCGGGGAGCTGTTTTTT
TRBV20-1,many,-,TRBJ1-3,CSARGPEGSGNTIYF,TGCAGTGCTAGAGGGCCGGAAGGGTCTGGAAACACCATATATTTT
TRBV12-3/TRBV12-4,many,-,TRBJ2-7,CASGIDPSYEQYF,TGTGCCAGCGGCATAGATCCGTCCTACGAGCAGTACTTC
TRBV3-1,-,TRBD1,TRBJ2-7,CASSAWDRGSYEQYF,TGTGCCAGCAGCGCATGGGACAGGGGCTCCTACGAGCAGTACTTC
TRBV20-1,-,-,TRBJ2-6,CSADRSGANVLTF,TGCAGTGCTGACCGCTCTGGGGCCAACGTCCTGACTTTC
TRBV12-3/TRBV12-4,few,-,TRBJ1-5,CASSLEGKQPQHF,TGTGCCAGCAGTTTGGAGGGGAAGCAGCCCCAGCATTTT
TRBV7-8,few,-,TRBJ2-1,CASSGLTYGSSYNEQFF,TGTGCCAGCAGCGGATTAACGTACGGGAGCTCCTACAATGAGCAGTTCTTC
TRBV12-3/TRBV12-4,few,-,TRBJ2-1,CASSPEVSLSYNEQFF,TGTGCCAGCAGCCCTGAGGTATCACTCTCCTACAATGAGCAGTTCTTC
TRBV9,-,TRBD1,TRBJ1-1,CASSVRAGGTEAFF,TGTGCCAGCAGCGTAAGGGCAGGGGGTACTGAAGCTTTCTTT
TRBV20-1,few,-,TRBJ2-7,CSARDPLREQYF,TGCAGTGCTAGAGACCCCCTCAGGGAGCAGTACTTC
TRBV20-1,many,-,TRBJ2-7,CSARSGLPYEQYF,TGCAGTGCTAGATCGGGACTGCCCTACGAGCAGTACTTC
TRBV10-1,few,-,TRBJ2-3,CASSHEPLSTDTQYF,TGCGCCAGCAGCCATGAACCCTTAAGCACAGATACGCAGTATTTT
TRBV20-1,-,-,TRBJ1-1,CSARAQGRTEAFF,TGCAGTGCTAGAGCCCAGGGAAGAACTGAAGCTTTCTTT
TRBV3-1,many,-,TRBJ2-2,CASSPQGSRGELFF,TGTGCCAGCAGCCCACAGGGTTCGAGGGGGGAGCTGTTTTTT
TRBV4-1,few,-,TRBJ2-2,CASSQDVVWMNTGELFF,TGCGCCAGCAGCCAAGATGTGGTGTGGATGAACACCGGGGAGCTGTTTTTT
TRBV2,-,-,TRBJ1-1,CASRSANTEAFF,TGTGCCAGCAGGTCGGCGAACACTGAAGCTTTCTTT
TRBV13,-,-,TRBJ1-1,CASSLLGFNTEAFF,TGTGCCAGCAGCTTACTGGGATTTAACACTGAAGCTTTCTTT